This TCR beta chain was captured by sequencing in a study of T-cell reconstitution after alpha-beta-depleted transplantation in children. Whole-study findings and limits: A year post-transplant, T-cell counts and diversity derived mostly from newly produced T cells. Where some patients showed high TCRbeta diversity at day 60, it came from recipient T cells and thymic progenitors that had survived. It was reported that alpha-beta T cells came from several hundred expanded graft clones (about two months after transplant).

With respect to this clonotype: Its antigen is not identified.

The library targeted TCRbeta and was prepared with unique molecular identifiers. TCRdb recomputed calls from the PCR reads with MiXCR, one row per CDR3 protein. The profile covers hundreds of thousands of distinct CDR3 sequences, with just under 8.5% appearing a single time and under 8% taken by the ten largest. V gave up 3 bases and J gave up 3 bases; unmatched junction bases: 1. The CDR3 totals 13 residues. Germline lookup yields CDR1 SEHNR and CDR2 FQNEAQ (reference sequence). The TCR comes from a male patient aged 10 to 17 who had a stem cell transplant for acute lymphoblastic leukemia, so the T cells may come from the graft donor. V gene TRBV7-9 combines with J gene TRBJ2-7; 8 bases match TRBD2. Sequences were derived from PBMCs, mostly from graft donor cells, sampled 180 days after TCRalphabeta/CD19-depleted stem cell transplant. This chain's CDR3 is CASSLTSDYEQYF. The CDR3 DNA reads as TGTGCCAGCAGCTTGACTAGCGACTACGAGCAGTACTTC.